This T cell receptor (beta chain) was documented in a study of T cells after yellow fever vaccination. Overall study findings and caveats: The appearance of a small share of clonotypes in both CD4 and CD8 compartments was observed. Among primary-vaccination clones, most reappeared after the booster, at just under 98% for CD4 and roughly 90% for CD8.

V was clipped by 5 bases and J by 3 bases, with 11 bases between them. This CDR3 contains 14 residues. Conversion of TCR transcripts into cDNA relied on 5'RACE template switching, which added a universal primer site and UMIs. TCRdb re-called the 5' RACE reads through MiXCR, storing one row per CDR3 protein. Among hundreds of thousands of distinct CDR3 sequences listed, roughly 13% were seen once. This clonotype was recorded at least ten times. The antigen remains unidentified. The chain uses TRBV12-3 or TRBV12-4 and TRBJ1-5, with D tentatively TRBD1 (5 bases). The sequenced sample was PBMCs, obtained on the day of the yellow fever booster vaccination. The sequence was collected from a man aged 25-40 years who received the YFV17D yellow fever vaccine. The CDR3 coding sequence is TGTGCCAGCAGTCTTGCGGACACCAATCAGCCCCAGCATTTT. Translating gives CASSLADTNQPQHF.